Listed here are 2 T cell receptor beta chains from one sample, sequenced in a study of blood T cell repertoires in COVID-19. The protocol was immunoSEQ multiplex PCR, while the TCRdb copy is restricted to in-frame clones and leaves out a portion. Altogether under 550,000 clones are present, over 85% being singletons, with the ten largest covering 0.8% to 1%. The sample was peripheral blood. Receptors originate from a man between 18 and 35 years old with COVID-19, enrolled during active disease.

As concerns this clone: Additional DNA sequences in this sample encode the identical CDR3. CDR3 nucleotide sequence: TGTGCCAGCAGCCCGGGGGACTATGGCTACACCTTC. Translated, it gives CASSPGDYGYTF. V is TRBV5-4 and J is TRBJ1-2, with D possibly matching TRBD1 (5 bases). Germline CDR1 SGHNT, CDR2 YYREEE (reference sequence). The V end lost 4 bases, the J end lost 3 bases, and 7 bases lay between the germline ends. The CDR3 runs to 12 residues.

The chain recombines TRBV7-2 with TRBJ1-4, with 7 bases lining up with TRBD1. The trim removed 2 bases at V and 4 bases at J, leaving 4 bases unmatched. The CDR3 consists of 15 residues. Germline values: CDR1 SGHTA, CDR2 FQGNSA. The CDR3 DNA reads as TGTGCCAGCAGCTTACAGGGGGGAAATAATGAAAAACTGTTTTTT. Protein sequence: CASSLQGGNNEKLFF. Full variable domain (missing parts from reference TRBV7-2 and TRBJ1-4): GAGVSQSPSNKVTEKGKDVELRCDPISGHTALYWYRQSLGQGLEFLIYFQGNSAPDKSGLPSDRFSAERTGGSVSTLTIQRTQQEDSAVYLCASSLQGGNNEKLFFGSGTQLSVL.